The T cell receptor beta chain described here comes from a study of CD4 and CD8 cells across lung adenocarcinoma regions. TCRdb redid the calling of the PCR reads with MiXCR, one entry per CDR3 protein. The data show more than 6,000 distinct CDR3 sequences, around 60% seen once. Samples came from patients with localized non-small cell lung adenocarcinoma. The germline gives CDR1 SGHNT, CDR2 YENEEA. CDR3 length equals 16 residues. J was trimmed by 12 bases and V by 7 bases; bases with no gene match: 21. This chain links TRBV11-3 with TRBJ2-3; 8 positions match TRBD2. This sequence was found in a female donor with lung adenocarcinoma. The CD4 and CD8 labels of this study may be unreliable. Sequenced sample: CD4+ T cells from the center of a lung tumor. CDR3 sequence: CASTAEERSGRGPQYF. The CDR3 nucleotides read TGTGCCAGCACCGCCGAGGAGAGGAGCGGGAGAGGGCCACAGTATTTT.